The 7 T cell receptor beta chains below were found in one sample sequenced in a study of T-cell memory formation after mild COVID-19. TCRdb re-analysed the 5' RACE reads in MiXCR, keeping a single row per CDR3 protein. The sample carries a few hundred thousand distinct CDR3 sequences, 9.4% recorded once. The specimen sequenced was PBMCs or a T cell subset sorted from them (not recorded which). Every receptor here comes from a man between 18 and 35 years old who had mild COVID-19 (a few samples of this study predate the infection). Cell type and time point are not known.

CDR3 nucleotides: TGTGCCAGCAGTGCCAGGACAGGGGACAATCAGCCCCAGCATTTT. Protein: CASSARTGDNQPQHF. The chain uses TRBV2 and TRBJ1-5; TRBD1 matches 9 bases. The CDR3 covers 15 residues. Germline CDR1 is SNHLY and CDR2 is FYNNEI. The trim removed 4 bases at V and 3 bases at J, leaving 4 bases unmatched.

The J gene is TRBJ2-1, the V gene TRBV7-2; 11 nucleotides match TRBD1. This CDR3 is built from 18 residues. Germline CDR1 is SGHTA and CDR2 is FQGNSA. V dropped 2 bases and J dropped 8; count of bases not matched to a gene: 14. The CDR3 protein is CASSLWRPGTGGRDEQFF. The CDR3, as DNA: TGTGCCAGCAGCTTATGGAGGCCCGGGACAGGGGGTAGGGATGAGCAGTTCTTC.

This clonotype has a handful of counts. DNA of the CDR3: TGTGCCAGCAGTTTGGGGAAAGATACGCAGTATTTT. This translates into CASSLGKDTQYF. This chain uses TRBV28 with TRBJ2-3; unclear D gene. The CDR3 totals 12 residues. Germline V gene data show CDR1 as MDHEN and CDR2 as SYDVKM. Trimming removed 3 bases at V and 5 bases at J, with 6 bases between. The full variable domain, rest sourced from reference TRBV28 and TRBJ2-3, is DVKVTQSSRYLVKRTGEKVFLECVQDMDHENMFWYRQDPGLGLRLIYFSYDVKMKEKGDIPEGYSVSREKKERFSLILESASTNQTSMYLCASSLGKDTQYFGPGTRLTVL.

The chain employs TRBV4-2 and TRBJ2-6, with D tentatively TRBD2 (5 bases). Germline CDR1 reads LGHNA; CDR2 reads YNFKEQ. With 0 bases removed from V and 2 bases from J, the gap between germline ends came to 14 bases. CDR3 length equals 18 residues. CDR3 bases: TGTGCCAGCAGCCAAGATTTCCGCGAGGGTCCTGGGGCCAACGTCCTGACTTTC. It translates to CASSQDFREGPGANVLTF.

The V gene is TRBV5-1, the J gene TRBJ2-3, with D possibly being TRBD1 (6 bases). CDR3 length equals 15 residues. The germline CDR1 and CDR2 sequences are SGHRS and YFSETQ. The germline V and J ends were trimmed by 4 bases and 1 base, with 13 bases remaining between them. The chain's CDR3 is CASSVGTSGTDTQYF. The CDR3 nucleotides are TGCGCCAGCAGCGTGGGGACAAGCGGCACAGATACGCAGTATTTT.

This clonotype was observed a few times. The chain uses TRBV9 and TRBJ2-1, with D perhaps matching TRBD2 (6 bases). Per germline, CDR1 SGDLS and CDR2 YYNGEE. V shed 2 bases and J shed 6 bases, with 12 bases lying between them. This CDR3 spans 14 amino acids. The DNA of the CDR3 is TGTGCCAGCAGCGTGTCGGGGGTACGCAATGAGCAGTTCTTC. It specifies CASSVSGVRNEQFF.

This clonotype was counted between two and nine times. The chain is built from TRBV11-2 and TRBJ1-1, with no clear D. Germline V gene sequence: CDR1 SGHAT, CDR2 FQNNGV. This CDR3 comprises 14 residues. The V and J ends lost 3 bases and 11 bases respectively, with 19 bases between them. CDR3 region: CASSFNQEPGGAFF. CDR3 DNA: TGTGCCAGCAGCTTTAACCAAGAGCCCGGAGGGGCTTTCTTT. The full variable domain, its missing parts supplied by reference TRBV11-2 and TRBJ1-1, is EAGVAQSPRYKIIEKRQSVAFWCNPISGHATLYWYQQILGQGPKLLIQFQNNGVVDDSQLPKDRFSAERLKGVDSTLKIQPAKLEDSAVYLCASSFNQEPGGAFFGQGTRLTVV.